This passage covers 27 T cell receptor beta chains from one sample sequenced in a study of cytomegalovirus exposure and HLA in healthy donors. Primers for the PCR totalled 60 Vbeta and 13 Jbeta. The assay was immunoSEQ multiplex PCR, and TCRdb's table has in-frame clones only and misses some. The sample contains about 140,000 clones, around 75% of which appear only once. The sample taken for sequencing was PBMCs. The receptors shown here come from a man aged 60-69 years in good health and CMV-seronegative.

This clone was detected once. The rearrangement uses TRBV6-1 and TRBJ2-2; D perhaps matches TRBD2 (5 bases). The germline gives CDR1 MNHNS, CDR2 SASEGT. This CDR3 contains 13 residues. V was trimmed by 6 bases and J by 6 bases, leaving 11 bases between them. CDR3 sequence: CASSPTGSGELFF. The CDR3 DNA sequence: TGTGCCAGCAGCCCGACGGGGTCCGGGGAGCTGTTTTTT.

The V and J genes are TRBV5-1 and TRBJ2-5, with TRBD1 matching 8 bases. The CDR3 extends over 16 amino acids. V lost 0 bases and J lost 4; bases outside the gene matches: 8. In germline, CDR1 is SGHRS, CDR2 YFSETQ. As DNA, the CDR3 is TGCGCCAGCAGCTTGGAGGGGCAGGGGGCCGGAGAGACCCAGTACTTC. Protein sequence: CASSLEGQGAGETQYF.

This clone was seen a handful of times. The chain recombines TRBV5-6 with TRBJ2-5, with D maybe TRBD1 (5 bases). Germline CDR1 SGHDT, CDR2 YYEEEE. The CDR3 length is 13 residues. V was trimmed by 4 bases and J by 1 base, leaving 8 bases between them. This chain's CDR3 is CASSTDSQETQYF. In DNA, the CDR3 is TGTGCCAGCAGCACAGACAGCCAAGAGACCCAGTACTTC.

The V and J genes are TRBV13 and TRBJ2-3; the match to TRBD1 covers 7 bases. CDR3 length equals 16 residues. CDR1 PRHDT and CDR2 FYEKMQ come from the germline V gene (reference sequence). V lost 5 bases to trimming and J lost 2 bases; unmatched junction nucleotides: 10. This chain's CDR3 is CASSPRWDSLTDTQYF. The CDR3 region has the DNA TGTGCCAGCAGCCCCCGTTGGGACAGCCTCACAGATACGCAGTATTTT.

The V and J genes are TRBV9 and TRBJ2-3, with TRBD2 identical over 14 bases. CDR3 length: 19 amino acids. Germline CDR1 reads SGDLS; CDR2 reads YYNGEE. V was pared by 3 bases and J by 0 bases, with 9 bases of the junction left unmatched. CDR3 loop: CASSESGTSGSPSTDTQYF. The DNA for the CDR3 is TGTGCCAGCAGCGAGAGCGGGACTAGCGGGAGCCCTAGCACAGATACGCAGTATTTT.

The chain carries TRBV30 and TRBJ1-3; a weak D match, TRBD1 (6 bases). V lost 5 bases and J 4 bases, leaving 12 bases between the germline ends. The CDR3 contains 13 residues. Germline lookup yields CDR1 GTSNPN and CDR2 SVGIG (reference sequence). CDR3 amino acids: CAWGGADGNTIYF. The CDR3, as DNA: TGTGCCTGGGGGGGCGCGGACGGAAACACCATATATTTT.

This clone was counted between two and nine times. The chain uses TRBV6-6 and TRBJ1-3; no firm D call. The length of the CDR3 is 14 residues. Germline loops: CDR1 MNHNY, CDR2 SVGAGI (reference sequence). The V end lost 6 bases, the J end lost 8 bases, and 17 bases lay between the germline ends. CDR3 nucleotides: TGTGCCAGCAGCCCTACCCAGGCCCGAGACACCATATATTTT. This codes for CASSPTQARDTIYF.

The CDR3 nucleotides are TGCGCCAGCAGTCAGGGGGCGAATGGCGTCACGCCCCAGCATTTT. Amino acid sequence: CASSQGANGVTPQHF. V gene TRBV10-2 combines with J gene TRBJ1-5, with 8 bases fitting TRBD1. The V segment lost 5 bases and the J segment 9 bases; nucleotides outside the gene matches: 12. The CDR3 contains 15 residues. From germline, CDR1 is WSHSY and CDR2 SAAADI.

V and J are TRBV5-1 and TRBJ2-5; a possible D gene is TRBD2 (6 bases). The V end was cut by 1 base, the J end by 4 bases, with 17 bases between. The V gene's germline CDR1 is SGHRS and CDR2 YFSETQ. This CDR3 region has 16 residues. The CDR3 here is CASSLPGAIGRETQYF. The CDR3 DNA reads TGCGCCAGCAGCTTGCCGGGAGCAATTGGACGAGAGACCCAGTACTTC.

The chain combines TRBV9 with TRBJ2-5; weak D call: TRBD1 (6 bases). V dropped 2 bases and J dropped 2 bases, with 13 bases sitting between them. The CDR3 runs to 15 residues. Per the germline V gene, CDR1 is SGDLS and CDR2 is YYNGEE. The CDR3 sequence is CASSVLSGVQETQYF. The CDR3 bases are TGTGCCAGCAGCGTTCTCTCAGGGGTTCAAGAGACCCAGTACTTC.

The CDR3 reads CSARVGAETQYF. CDR3 nucleotide sequence: TGCAGCGCCCGAGTGGGGGCGGAGACCCAGTACTTC. The chain joins TRBV29-1 to TRBJ2-5; D possibly corresponds to TRBD1 (6 bases). This CDR3 is built from 12 residues. Trimming stripped 7 bases from V and 5 bases from J, with 14 bases between. The germline CDR1 and CDR2 sequences are SQVTM and ANQGSEA.

V is TRBV6-1 and J is TRBJ2-5; D might be TRBD2 (6 bases). This CDR3 comprises 15 residues. Trimming took 0 bases from V and 3 from J, leaving 11 bases between them. Germline-derived CDR1 and CDR2 are MNHNS and SASEGT. The CDR3 is CASSEAWTGEETQYF. The CDR3 region has the DNA TGTGCCAGCAGTGAAGCGTGGACGGGAGAAGAGACCCAGTACTTC.

There are a few counts of this clone. The rearrangement uses TRBV5-4 and TRBJ1-2, with a weak D call TRBD1 (6 bases). Looked up from germline, CDR1 is SGHNT and CDR2 is YYREEE (reference sequence). The CDR3 covers 13 residues. Trimming stripped 0 bases from V and 12 bases from J, with 15 bases between. CDR3 in DNA: TGTGCCAGCAGCTTGGCACAGGGATGGCCCGACACCTTC. This translates into CASSLAQGWPDTF.

The chain employs TRBV7-3 and TRBJ2-1, with 10 bases that match TRBD2. Germline V gene data show CDR1 as SGHTA and CDR2 as FQGTGA. V lost 3 bases, J lost 8 bases, and 7 bases stayed unmatched. CDR3 length: 15 residues. In DNA form, the CDR3 reads TGTGCCAGCAGCTTTAGGCCTAGCGGGAGTGATGAGCAGTTCTTC. It is translated as CASSFRPSGSDEQFF.

This clone was detected ten times or more. The gene calls are TRBV5-1 and TRBJ2-1; D is ambiguous. CDR1 SGHRS and CDR2 YFSETQ come from the germline V gene. V dropped 5 bases and J dropped 9 bases, with 12 bases sitting between them. This CDR3 has 12 amino acids. The CDR3 reads CASSPGVGEQFF. CDR3 in DNA: TGCGCCAGCAGTCCGGGTGTAGGTGAGCAGTTCTTC. Full variable domain (outside the CDR3, taken from reference TRBV5-1 and TRBJ2-1): KAGVTQTPRYLIKTRGQQVTLSCSPISGHRSVSWYQQTPGQGLQFLFEYFSETQRNKGNFPGRFSGRQFSNSRSEMNVSTLELGDSALYLCASSPGVGEQFFGPGTRLTVL.

The chain is built from TRBV9 and TRBJ2-1, with 7 bases identical to TRBD2. Trimming at V came to 3 bases and at J to 9 bases, leaving 9 bases not matched to a gene. Germline CDR1 SGDLS, CDR2 YYNGEE. There are 14 residues in the CDR3. The CDR3 region has the DNA TGTGCCAGCAGCGGAAGGACTAGTTTTAGTGAGCAGTTCTTC. Translation gives CASSGRTSFSEQFF.

The chain is built from TRBV29-1 and TRBJ1-2; the D gene is possibly TRBD1 (5 bases). V was shortened by 5 bases and J by 2 bases, with 9 bases between the two germline ends. CDR1 is SQVTM and CDR2 is ANQGSEA in the germline V gene. The CDR3 runs 12 residues. The CDR3 spells CSVSRANYGYTF. CDR3 bases: TGCAGCGTTTCCAGGGCCAACTATGGCTACACCTTC.

This sequence joins TRBV6-6 and TRBJ1-1, with D hard to call. CDR3 length equals 15 residues. V gave up 0 bases and J gave up 4 bases, with 12 bases separating them. The germline gives CDR1 MNHNY, CDR2 SVGAGI (reference sequence). The CDR3 spells CASSYSGDASTEAFF. For the CDR3, the DNA is TGTGCCAGCAGTTACTCCGGGGATGCAAGCACTGAAGCTTTCTTT.

The V and J genes are TRBV5-6 and TRBJ1-1; D unclear. CDR3 size: 14 residues. Per germline, CDR1 SGHDT and CDR2 YYEEEE. V shed 4 bases and J shed 3 bases, with 13 bases lying between them. As DNA, the CDR3 is TGTGCCAGCAGCCTGGTCTCGAGGGACACTGAAGCTTTCTTT. Translated: CASSLVSRDTEAFF.

The chain recombines TRBV7-6 with TRBJ2-2; 15 bases are shared with TRBD2. The CDR3 extends over 17 amino acids. V lost 5 bases, J lost 3 bases, and 4 bases stayed unmatched. Germline CDR1 SGHVS, CDR2 FNYEAQ. The CDR3 spells CASSPGLAGGYTGELFF. CDR3 DNA sequence: TGTGCCAGCAGCCCAGGACTAGCGGGAGGGTACACCGGGGAGCTGTTTTTT.

There are a few counts of this clone. The V call is TRBV9, the J call TRBJ2-2; 8 bases fit TRBD2. This CDR3 has 20 residues. V trimming: 4 bases; J trimming: 0 bases; junction bases outside the gene matches: 17. In germline, CDR1 is SGDLS, CDR2 YYNGEE. The DNA of the CDR3 is TGTGCCAGCAGCCCACCCACTAGCGGACTTTTACTAGCGAACACCGGGGAGCTGTTTTTT. Its translation: CASSPPTSGLLLANTGELFF.

The CDR3 sequence is CASRIQGQKQYF. The DNA for the CDR3 is TGTGCCAGCAGGATACAGGGACAAAAGCAGTACTTC. The rearrangement links TRBV28 to TRBJ2-7; D may be TRBD1 (6 bases). V shed 6 bases and J shed 8 bases, with 14 bases lying between them. The germline V gene has CDR1 MDHEN and CDR2 SYDVKM. The CDR3 sequence is 12 residues long.

The chain carries TRBV4-1 and TRBJ2-2; 12 nucleotides match TRBD2. Trimming took 0 bases from V and 7 from J; bases not matched to a gene: 18. The CDR3 spans 21 residues. Germline V gives CDR1 MGHRA, CDR2 YSYEKL. The CDR3: CASSQEEGGFTSGRLGGELFF. The CDR3 coding sequence is TGCGCCAGCAGCCAAGAAGAGGGGGGGTTTACTAGCGGGAGGTTGGGCGGGGAGCTGTTTTTT.

The chain links TRBV7-8 to TRBJ2-5, with TRBD2 matching over 9 bases. The CDR3 runs to 16 residues. V shed 1 base, J shed 3 bases, and the junction held 6 bases outside the gene matches. Germline V lookup: CDR1 SGHVS, CDR2 FQNEAQ. The CDR3 region is CASSLVSGTSKETQYF. DNA of the CDR3: TGTGCCAGCAGCTTAGTTTCGGGGACTAGCAAAGAGACCCAGTACTTC.

This chain connects TRBV7-2 to TRBJ2-5; no definite D call. Per germline, CDR1 SGHTA and CDR2 FQGNSA. Trimming cost V 2 bases and J 1 base, with 5 bases left between them. The CDR3 runs to 13 residues. The CDR3 loop reads CASSLLRQETQYF. CDR3 coding DNA: TGTGCCAGCAGCTTACTCCGCCAAGAGACCCAGTACTTC.

This chain joins TRBV9 and TRBJ2-7; 7 bases line up with TRBD1. Germline loops: CDR1 SGDLS, CDR2 YYNGEE. This CDR3 has 15 residues. The V gene end was trimmed by 0 bases and the J gene end by 3 bases; junction bases not matched to a gene: 6. CDR3 region: CASSVGGQLLYEQYF. The CDR3 region has the DNA TGTGCCAGCAGCGTAGGGGGACAGCTACTCTACGAGCAGTACTTC.

The rearrangement joins TRBV6-6 to TRBJ2-7, with 8 bases identical to TRBD1. V shed 5 bases, J shed 3 bases, and the junction held 0 bases outside the gene matches. Per germline, CDR1 MNHNY and CDR2 SVGAGI (reference sequence). This CDR3 spans 12 amino acids. CDR3 amino acids: CASSTGGYEQYF. DNA for the CDR3: TGTGCCAGCAGTACAGGGGGCTACGAGCAGTACTTC.